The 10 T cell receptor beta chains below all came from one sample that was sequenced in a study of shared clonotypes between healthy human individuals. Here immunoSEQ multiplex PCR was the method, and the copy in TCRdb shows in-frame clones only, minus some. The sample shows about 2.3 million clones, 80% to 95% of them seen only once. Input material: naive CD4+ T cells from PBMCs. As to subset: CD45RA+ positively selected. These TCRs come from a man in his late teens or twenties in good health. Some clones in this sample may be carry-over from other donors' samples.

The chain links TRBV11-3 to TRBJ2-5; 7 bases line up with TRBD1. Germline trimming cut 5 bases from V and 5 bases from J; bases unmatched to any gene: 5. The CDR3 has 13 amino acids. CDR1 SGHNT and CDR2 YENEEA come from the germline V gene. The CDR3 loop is CASSPRGSETQYF. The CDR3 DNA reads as TGTGCCAGCAGCCCCAGGGGGTCGGAGACCCAGTACTTC.

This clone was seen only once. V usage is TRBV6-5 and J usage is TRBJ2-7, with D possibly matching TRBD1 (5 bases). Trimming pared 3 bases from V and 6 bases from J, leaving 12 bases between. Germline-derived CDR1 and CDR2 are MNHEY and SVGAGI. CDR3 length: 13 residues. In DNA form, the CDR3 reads TGTGCCAGCAGTTATGTAGTCAGGGCCGAGCAGTACTTC. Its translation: CASSYVVRAEQYF.

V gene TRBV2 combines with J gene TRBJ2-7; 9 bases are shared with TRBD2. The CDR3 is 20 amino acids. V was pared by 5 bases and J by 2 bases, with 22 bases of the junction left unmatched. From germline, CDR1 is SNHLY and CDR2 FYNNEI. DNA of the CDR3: TGTGCCAGCAGTAGGGGATTGGCGGGAGGGCCGAATTCCCGGCCCTACGAGCAGTACTTC. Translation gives CASSRGLAGGPNSRPYEQYF.

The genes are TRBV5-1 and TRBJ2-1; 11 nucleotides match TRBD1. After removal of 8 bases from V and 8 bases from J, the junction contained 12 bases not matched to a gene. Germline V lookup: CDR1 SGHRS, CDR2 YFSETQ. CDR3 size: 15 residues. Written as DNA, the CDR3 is TGCGCCAGTATGGTTGTCCCGGGACAGGGGGATGAGCAGTTCTTC. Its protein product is CASMVVPGQGDEQFF. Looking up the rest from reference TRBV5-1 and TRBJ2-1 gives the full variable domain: KAGVTQTPRYLIKTRGQQVTLSCSPISGHRSVSWYQQTPGQGLQFLFEYFSETQRNKGNFPGRFSGRQFSNSRSEMNVSTLELGDSALYLCASMVVPGQGDEQFFGPGTRLTVL.

CDR3 amino acids: CASSTGQGFFYGEQFF. CDR3 sequence (DNA): TGTGCCAGTAGTACCGGACAGGGTTTCTTTTACGGTGAGCAGTTCTTC. This sequence joins TRBV19 and TRBJ2-1; TRBD1 matches at 8 bases. This CDR3 has 16 amino acids. Per the germline V gene, CDR1 is LNHDA and CDR2 is SQIVND (reference sequence). Trimming cost V 4 bases and J 9 bases; bases outside gene matches: 14.

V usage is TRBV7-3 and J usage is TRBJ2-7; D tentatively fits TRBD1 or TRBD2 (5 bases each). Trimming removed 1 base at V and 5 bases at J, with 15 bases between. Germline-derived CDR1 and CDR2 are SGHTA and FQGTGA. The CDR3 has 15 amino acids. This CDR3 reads CASSLRRGRYDEQYF. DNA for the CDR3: TGTGCCAGCAGCTTAAGACGGGGACGGTACGACGAGCAGTACTTC.

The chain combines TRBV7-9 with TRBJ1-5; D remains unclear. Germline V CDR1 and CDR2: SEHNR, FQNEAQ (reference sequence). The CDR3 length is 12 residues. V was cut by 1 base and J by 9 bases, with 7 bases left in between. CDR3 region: CASSLGFLPQHF. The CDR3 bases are TGTGCCAGCAGCTTAGGATTTCTGCCCCAGCATTTT.

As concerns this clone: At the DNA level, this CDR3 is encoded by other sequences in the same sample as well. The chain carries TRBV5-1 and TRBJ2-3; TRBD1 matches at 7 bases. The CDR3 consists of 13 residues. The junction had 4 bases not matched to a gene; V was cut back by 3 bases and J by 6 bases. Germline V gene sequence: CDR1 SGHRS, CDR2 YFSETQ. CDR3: CASSSQGSDTQYF. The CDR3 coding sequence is TGCGCCAGCAGCTCACAGGGGTCCGATACGCAGTATTTT.

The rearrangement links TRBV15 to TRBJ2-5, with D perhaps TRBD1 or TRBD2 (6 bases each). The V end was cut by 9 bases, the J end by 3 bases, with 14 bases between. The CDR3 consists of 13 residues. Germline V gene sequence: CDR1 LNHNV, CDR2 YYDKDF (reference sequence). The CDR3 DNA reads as TGTGCCACAAGGGGGGCGAGGAAAGAGACCCAGTACTTC. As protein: CATRGARKETQYF.

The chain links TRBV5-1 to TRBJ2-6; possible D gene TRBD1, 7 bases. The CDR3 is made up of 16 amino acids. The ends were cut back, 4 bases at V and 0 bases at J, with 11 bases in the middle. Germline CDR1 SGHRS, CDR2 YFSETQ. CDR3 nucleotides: TGCGCCAGCAGCACCCAGGGGGGCTCTGGGGCCAACGTCCTGACTTTC. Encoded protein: CASSTQGGSGANVLTF. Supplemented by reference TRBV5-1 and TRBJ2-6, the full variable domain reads KAGVTQTPRYLIKTRGQQVTLSCSPISGHRSVSWYQQTPGQGLQFLFEYFSETQRNKGNFPGRFSGRQFSNSRSEMNVSTLELGDSALYLCASSTQGGSGANVLTFGAGSRLTVL.